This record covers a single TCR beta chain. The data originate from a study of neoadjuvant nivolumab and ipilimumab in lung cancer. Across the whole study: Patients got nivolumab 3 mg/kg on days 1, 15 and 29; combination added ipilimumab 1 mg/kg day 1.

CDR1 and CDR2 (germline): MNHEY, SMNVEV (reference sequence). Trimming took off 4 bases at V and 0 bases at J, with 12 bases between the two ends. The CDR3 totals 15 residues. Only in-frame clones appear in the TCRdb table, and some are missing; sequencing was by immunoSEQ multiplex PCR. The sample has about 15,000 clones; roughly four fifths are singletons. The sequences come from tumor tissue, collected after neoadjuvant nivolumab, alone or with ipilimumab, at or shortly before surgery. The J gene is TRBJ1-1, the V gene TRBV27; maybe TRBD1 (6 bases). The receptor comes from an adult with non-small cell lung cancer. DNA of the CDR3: TGTGCCAGCAGTTCTAGACAGGTATTGAACACTGAAGCTTTCTTT. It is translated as CASSSRQVLNTEAFF.